The clone carrying this TCR beta chain was recorded many times. The target antigen is unknown. The library was built from around 0.4 ug RNA with molecular barcoded adaptors for alpha/delta and beta/gamma chains. A single record per CDR3 protein comes from TCRdb applying MiXCR to the reads. The table lists roughly 130,000 distinct CDR3 sequences, under 15% of them singletons, with 9.5% to 12% in the top ten. This entry comes from a study of read filtering for tumor transcriptome and immune sequencing. The wider study: Mean patient age was roughly 66 years, range roughly 45 to 85; approximately 18 male, 12 to 15 female. IR-seq gave about 4.05 to 11 million TCR reads per sample; RNA-seq gave roughly 80 to 1,400.

Findings and caveats of the study: Around 84% of IR-seq clonotypes had one read, totaling around 4% of reads; RNA-seq: around 70% and 40%. RNA-seq captured clonotypes less deeply and reliably than IR-seq.

Germline values: CDR1 SGHKS, CDR2 YYEKEE (reference sequence). V was clipped by 0 bases and J by 5 bases, with 12 bases between them. The CDR3 is 15 amino acids. The chain combines TRBV5-5 with TRBJ2-1; the D is unclear. The sample comprised a population of CD138-negative cells sorted from bone marrow. The clonotype comes from a donor over 35 with multiple myeloma. The CDR3 spells CASSLVLGSNNEQFF. The CDR3 DNA reads TGTGCCAGCAGCTTGGTCCTGGGATCTAACAATGAGCAGTTCTTC. Based on the CDR3 plus reference TRBV5-5 and TRBJ2-1, the full variable domain is DAGVTQSPTHLIKTRGQQVTLRCSPISGHKSVSWYQQVLGQGPQFIFQYYEKEERGRGNFPDRFSARQFPNYSSELNVNALLLGDSALYLCASSLVLGSNNEQFFGPGTRLTVL.